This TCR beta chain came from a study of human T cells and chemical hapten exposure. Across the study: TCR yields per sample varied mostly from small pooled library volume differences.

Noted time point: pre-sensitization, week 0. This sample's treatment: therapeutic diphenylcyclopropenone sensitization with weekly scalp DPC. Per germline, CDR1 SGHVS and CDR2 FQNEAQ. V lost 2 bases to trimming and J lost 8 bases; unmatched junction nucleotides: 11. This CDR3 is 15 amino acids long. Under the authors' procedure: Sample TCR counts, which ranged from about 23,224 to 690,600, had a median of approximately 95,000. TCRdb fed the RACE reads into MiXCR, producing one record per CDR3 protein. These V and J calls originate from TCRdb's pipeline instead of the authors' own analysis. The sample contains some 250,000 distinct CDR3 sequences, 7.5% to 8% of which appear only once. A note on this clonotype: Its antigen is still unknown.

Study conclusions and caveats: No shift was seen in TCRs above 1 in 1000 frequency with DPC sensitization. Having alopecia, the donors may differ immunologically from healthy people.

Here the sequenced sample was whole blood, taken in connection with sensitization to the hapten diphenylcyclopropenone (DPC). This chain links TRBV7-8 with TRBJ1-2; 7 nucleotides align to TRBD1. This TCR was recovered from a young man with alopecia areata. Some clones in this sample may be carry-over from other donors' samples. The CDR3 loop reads CASSLSPRQGSGYTF. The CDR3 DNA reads TGTGCCAGCAGCTTAAGTCCGAGACAGGGTTCGGGCTACACCTTC.